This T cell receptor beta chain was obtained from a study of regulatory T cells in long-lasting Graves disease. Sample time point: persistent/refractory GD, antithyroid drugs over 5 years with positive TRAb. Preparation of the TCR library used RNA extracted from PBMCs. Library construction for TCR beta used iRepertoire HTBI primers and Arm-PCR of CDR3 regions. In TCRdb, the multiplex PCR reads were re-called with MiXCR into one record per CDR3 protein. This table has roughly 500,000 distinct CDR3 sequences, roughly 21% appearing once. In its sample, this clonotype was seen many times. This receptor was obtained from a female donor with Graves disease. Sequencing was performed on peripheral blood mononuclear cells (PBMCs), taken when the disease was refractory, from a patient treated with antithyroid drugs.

This CDR3 is CASSVSGGAFTEAFF. CDR3 nucleotides: TGTGCCAGCAGCGTTTCGGGGGGGGCGTTCACTGAAGCTTTCTTT. V is TRBV28 and J is TRBJ1-1; D is possibly TRBD1 (6 bases). The CDR3 runs to 15 residues. Per germline, CDR1 MDHEN and CDR2 SYDVKM. Between the trimmed V and J ends, which lost 6 bases and 4 bases, there was a span of 18 bases.